This passage covers 3 T cell receptor beta chains from one sample sequenced in a study of blood T cell repertoires in COVID-19. Libraries were prepared by immunoSEQ multiplex PCR; TCRdb keeps only in-frame clonotypes and omits some of them. The table has 80,000 or so clones, roughly 80% seen once; the top ten hold 35% to 40%. The sequencing sample was made of peripheral blood. These TCRs come from a woman in her 70s with acute or convalescent COVID-19.

V is TRBV3-1 (or the pseudogene TRBV3-2) and J is TRBJ2-5; 12 bases align to TRBD2. After removal of 3 bases from V and 5 bases from J, the junction contained 4 bases not matched to a gene. The germline V gene has CDR1 LGHDT and CDR2 YNNKEL (reference sequence). This CDR3 is 15 amino acids long. The CDR3 region has the DNA TGTGCCAGCAGCCAGACTAGCGGGAGAATGGAGACCCAGTACTTC. This encodes CASSQTSGRMETQYF.

The chain employs TRBV3-1 (or the pseudogene TRBV3-2) and TRBJ1-6; maybe TRBD1 (6 bases). V was pared by 1 base and J by 9 bases, with 16 bases between. The CDR3 covers 16 residues. Per germline, CDR1 LGHDT and CDR2 YNNKEL (reference sequence). The CDR3 DNA reads as TGTGCCAGCAGCCAAGGGGGCTCGGGGGGCGGTTCACCCCTCCACTTT. Its protein is CASSQGGSGGGSPLHF.

The V and J genes are TRBV7-6 and TRBJ2-3; 12 bases map to TRBD2. Germline assignment: CDR1 SGHVS and CDR2 FNYEAQ. This CDR3 region has 17 residues. V lost 2 bases and J lost 6; bases outside the gene matches: 9. The CDR3 is CASSLSSLAGGKDTQYF. CDR3 bases: TGTGCCAGCAGCTTATCCTCACTAGCGGGAGGAAAGGATACGCAGTATTTT. Full variable domain (outside the CDR3, taken from reference TRBV7-6 and TRBJ2-3): GAGVSQSPRYKVTKRGQDVALRCDPISGHVSLYWYRQALGQGPEFLTYFNYEAQQDKSGLPNDRFSAERPEGSISTLTIQRTEQRDSAMYRCASSLSSLAGGKDTQYFGPGTRLTVL.